This entry is about one TCR beta chain. The CDR3 spans 13 residues. Germline V lookup: CDR1 LGHNA, CDR2 YSLEER. These data belong to a study of human CD8 memory T cell subsets. In the study, stem-like memory CD8+ T cells, referred to as TSTEM, were defined as cells that were CCR7+ PD-1- TIGIT-. It was by negative magnetic separation that total CD8+ T cells were enriched. The authors obtained RNA from duplicate vials, each holding about 150,000 sorted CD8+ T cells, for every subset. Investigators built TCR beta libraries using UMI-labeled 5' RACE. After re-calling the 5' RACE reads, TCRdb lists one entry per CDR3 protein, DNA absent. This listing includes 17,000 or so distinct CDR3 sequences.

This rearrangement joins TRBV4-3 to TRBJ1-4. Source material: CD8+ stem-like memory T cells (TSCM and TCM) sorted from PBMCs. Subset described: stem-like memory CD8 T cells (TSTEM), CCR7+ PD-1- TIGIT-. The TCR sequence derives from a human donor in good health. CDR3 protein: CASSTRHREKLFF.